One sample yielded the 26 T cell receptor beta chains listed below, sequenced in a study of T cells after yellow fever vaccination. TCRdb re-called the 5' RACE reads through MiXCR, storing one row per CDR3 protein. The sample includes roughly 310,000 distinct CDR3 sequences, about 9.5% of them seen just once. Sequencing used PBMCs, obtained on the day of the first yellow fever vaccination. Receptor source: a man younger than 30 who received the YFV17D yellow fever vaccine.

This clonotype came up a few times. V gene TRBV5-1 combines with J gene TRBJ2-3; TRBD2 matches 12 bases. The CDR3 covers 16 residues. Germline V gene sequence: CDR1 SGHRS, CDR2 YFSETQ. The V gene end was trimmed by 1 base and the J gene end by 2 bases; junction bases not matched to a gene: 2. CDR3 DNA sequence: TGCGCCAGCAGCTTGACTAGCGGGGGGACCACAGATACGCAGTATTTT. This codes for CASSLTSGGTTDTQYF.

In its sample, this clonotype was seen a few times. The CDR3, as DNA: TGCGCCAGCAGCTTGGAGAGGGGACTAGCGACAGATACGCAGTATTTT. This sequence encodes CASSLERGLATDTQYF. The chain uses TRBV5-1 and TRBJ2-3; 10 bases agree with TRBD2. CDR3 length: 16 amino acids. Germline trimming cut 0 bases from V and 3 bases from J; bases unmatched to any gene: 4. The germline V gene has CDR1 SGHRS and CDR2 YFSETQ.

This clonotype was seen at least ten times. J is TRBJ2-7 and V is TRBV20-1, with D possibly TRBD1 on 6 matching bases. Trimming removed 2 bases at V and 5 bases at J, with 16 bases between. CDR1 is DFQATT and CDR2 is SNEGSKA in the germline V gene (reference sequence). The CDR3 covers 14 residues. The CDR3 loop reads CSARTGRGRNEQYF. DNA of the CDR3: TGCAGTGCTAGAACGGGCAGGGGCCGGAACGAGCAGTACTTC.

The J gene is TRBJ1-4, the V gene TRBV6-1; D remains unclear. The CDR3 length is 14 residues. CDR1 and CDR2 from the germline V gene are MNHNS and SASEGT. V was pared by 7 bases and J by 8 bases, with 17 bases between. This CDR3 reads CASNGSLVLEKLFF. The CDR3 coding sequence is TGTGCCAGCAATGGCAGTCTTGTACTGGAAAAACTGTTTTTT.

This clonotype was seen a handful of times. This chain links TRBV4-3 with TRBJ1-6, with D maybe TRBD1 (6 bases). The ends were cut back, 6 bases at V and 7 bases at J, with 19 bases in the middle. From germline, CDR1 is LGHNA and CDR2 YSLEER. CDR3 size: 16 residues. The CDR3 nucleotides read TGCGCCAGCAGTAAAGAGTGGACAGACAAGAATTCACCCCTCCACTTT. Protein: CASSKEWTDKNSPLHF.

The V and J genes are TRBV6-2 or TRBV6-3 and TRBJ2-2; 7 positions match TRBD1. CDR1 and CDR2 from the germline V gene are MNHEY and SVGEGT. Germline trimming cut 2 bases from V and 2 bases from J; bases unmatched to any gene: 8. CDR3 size: 17 residues. CDR3 loop: CASSYRIGQENTGELFF. The CDR3 DNA reads TGTGCCAGCAGTTACCGAATCGGACAGGAAAACACCGGGGAGCTGTTTTTT.

The V gene is TRBV10-3, the J gene TRBJ1-1; D gene uncertain. Looked up from germline, CDR1 is ENHRY and CDR2 is SYGVKD. V dropped 2 bases and J dropped 4 bases, with 11 bases sitting between them. The CDR3 loop spans 14 amino acids. The CDR3 loop reads CAISEIVGGTEAFF. Here the CDR3 DNA reads TGTGCCATCAGTGAGATTGTGGGAGGCACTGAAGCTTTCTTT.

This clonotype came up many times. The gene calls are TRBV3-1 and TRBJ2-3; unclear D gene. The CDR3 loop spans 16 amino acids. Germline values: CDR1 LGHDT, CDR2 YNNKEL (reference sequence). Between the trimmed V and J ends, which lost 0 bases and 0 bases, there was a span of 10 bases. The CDR3 sequence: CASSQDLWGSTDTQYF. CDR3 in DNA: TGTGCCAGCAGCCAAGATCTCTGGGGTAGCACAGATACGCAGTATTTT.

This clonotype showed up just a few times. The chain has TRBV5-6 and TRBJ1-1, with 9 bases aligning to TRBD1. The CDR3 runs 15 residues. J gave up 4 bases and V 5 bases, and 9 bases lay outside the gene matches. Germline V CDR1 and CDR2: SGHDT, YYEEEE. CDR3 protein: CASRNGRGQGTEAFF. CDR3 coding DNA: TGTGCCAGCAGAAACGGGAGGGGACAGGGCACTGAAGCTTTCTTT.

The chain employs TRBV3-1 and TRBJ1-6; D unclear. The V end lost 0 bases, the J end lost 14 bases, and 14 bases lay between the germline ends. This CDR3 contains 14 residues. The germline CDR1 and CDR2 sequences are LGHDT and YNNKEL (reference sequence). In DNA, the CDR3 is TGTGCCAGCAGCCAAGAAGGCGACAAGGCCACCCTCCACTTT. Encoded protein: CASSQEGDKATLHF.

This clonotype was picked up many times. The V call is TRBV6-5, the J call TRBJ1-5; the D gene is possibly TRBD1 (5 bases). V was trimmed by 0 bases and J by 0 bases, leaving 15 bases between them. CDR1 is MNHEY, CDR2 SVGAGI, per germline. The CDR3 contains 18 residues. In nucleotides, the CDR3 is TGTGCCAGCAGTTACTCGATACCAGGGTCCGATAGCAATCAGCCCCAGCATTTT. Encoded protein: CASSYSIPGSDSNQPQHF.

The chain links TRBV20-1 to TRBJ2-7; D not certain. Germline CDR1 is DFQATT and CDR2 is SNEGSKA (reference sequence). This CDR3 is 12 amino acids long. V lost 1 base and J lost 1, with 5 bases in between. The DNA of the CDR3 is TGCAGTGCTAGAGGTCAGTCCTACGAGCAGTACTTC. The encoded protein is CSARGQSYEQYF.

This chain joins TRBV7-3 and TRBJ2-3; TRBD2 is a possible D gene (5 bases). The V and J ends lost 3 bases and 4 bases respectively, with 14 bases between them. CDR1 is SGHTA and CDR2 is FQGTGA in the germline V gene. The CDR3 sequence is 15 residues long. This chain's CDR3 is CASSLGSGFSDTQYF. The CDR3 DNA reads TGTGCCAGCAGCTTGGGATCGGGGTTCTCAGATACGCAGTATTTT. Combining the CDR3 with reference TRBV7-3 and TRBJ2-3 gives the whole variable domain GAGVSQTPSNKVTEKGKYVELRCDPISGHTALYWYRQSLGQGPEFLIYFQGTGAADDSGLPNDRFFAVRPEGSVSTLKIQRTERGDSAVYLCASSLGSGFSDTQYFGPGTRLTVL.

This clonotype came up many times. The chain joins TRBV12-3 or TRBV12-4 to TRBJ1-3; D is unclear. The CDR3 totals 13 residues. The V end lost 8 bases, the J end lost 1 base, and 9 bases lay between the germline ends. In nucleotides, the CDR3 is TGTGCCAGCCGAACGGTATCTGGAAACACCATATATTTT. Translation: CASRTVSGNTIYF.

This clonotype came up a few times. The rearrangement joins TRBV12-3 or TRBV12-4 to TRBJ1-2, with D perhaps TRBD1 (6 bases). The CDR3 has 13 residues. V lost 6 bases to trimming and J lost 6 bases, with 14 bases between them. CDR3 nucleotide sequence: TGTGCCAGCAGCTTACAGGGCTCGGATGGCTACACCTTC. The encoded protein is CASSLQGSDGYTF.

This clonotype appeared a few times. The chain links TRBV4-2 to TRBJ1-1, with D unresolved. CDR1 LGHNA and CDR2 YNFKEQ come from the germline V gene. The CDR3 has 15 amino acids. The V and J ends lost 4 bases and 2 bases respectively, with 14 bases between them. The CDR3 region is CASSPAIRRNTEAFF. CDR3 nucleotides: TGTGCCAGCAGCCCCGCCATAAGACGTAACACTGAAGCTTTCTTT.

This clonotype was recorded a few times. V is TRBV12-3 or TRBV12-4 and J is TRBJ2-5, with D possibly called TRBD1 or TRBD2 (5 bases each). Trimming pared 6 bases from V and 2 bases from J, leaving 25 bases between. The CDR3 contains 18 residues. CDR3 in DNA: TGTGCCAGCAGCCCATGGGGGACCCGCCTTAGAGATCAAGAGACCCAGTACTTC. Its protein is CASSPWGTRLRDQETQYF.

The V call is TRBV25-1, the J call TRBJ2-2; 7 nucleotides line up with TRBD1. The CDR3 consists of 15 residues. CDR1 is MGHDK and CDR2 is SYGVNS in the germline V gene. The J segment lost 2 bases and the V segment lost 6 bases, leaving 6 bases of the junction unmatched. The chain's CDR3 is CASSSGTDNTGELFF. The CDR3 nucleotides read TGTGCCAGCAGCTCCGGGACAGATAACACCGGGGAGCTGTTTTTT.

This clonotype has ten or more counts. The chain has TRBV28 and TRBJ2-5; possibly TRBD2 for D (6 bases). Germline loops: CDR1 MDHEN, CDR2 SYDVKM. This CDR3 has 14 residues. V was clipped by 3 bases and J by 4 bases, with 12 bases between them. CDR3 bases: TGTGCCAGCAGTTTCCAGGGAGGTGGAGAGACCCAGTACTTC. Amino acids: CASSFQGGGETQYF. Supplemented by reference TRBV28 and TRBJ2-5, the full variable domain reads DVKVTQSSRYLVKRTGEKVFLECVQDMDHENMFWYRQDPGLGLRLIYFSYDVKMKEKGDIPEGYSVSREKKERFSLILESASTNQTSMYLCASSFQGGGETQYFGPGTRLLVL.

This clonotype has only a few counts. The chain is built from TRBV6-5 and TRBJ2-7; tentatively, D is TRBD2 (5 bases). Germline CDR1 and CDR2: MNHEY and SVGAGI. Trimming shortened V by 0 bases and J by 2 bases, and 8 bases separated the two germline ends. The CDR3 contains 14 residues. This chain's CDR3 is CASSYSLGTYEQYF. As DNA, the CDR3 is TGTGCCAGCAGTTACTCACTCGGGACCTACGAGCAGTACTTC.

Only a few counts were recorded for this clonotype. The genes are TRBV6-5 and TRBJ1-5; TRBD1 might be the D (5 bases). The CDR3 has 18 residues. Per germline, CDR1 MNHEY and CDR2 SVGAGI. Trimming stripped 4 bases from V and 3 bases from J, with 22 bases between. The CDR3 sequence: CASSSSTVTGGINQPQHF. The CDR3 nucleotides are TGTGCCAGCAGTTCCTCGACAGTAACCGGGGGGATCAATCAGCCCCAGCATTTT.

This clonotype was detected a few times. The chain uses TRBV28 and TRBJ1-2, with D possibly TRBD1 on 5 matching bases. The CDR3 loop spans 15 amino acids. Trimming cost V 10 bases and J 0 bases, with 18 bases left between them. CDR1 is MDHEN and CDR2 is SYDVKM in the germline V gene. CDR3 in DNA: TGTGCCACCCCAGGAGAGGGGCCCGCTAACTATGGCTACACCTTC. It translates to CATPGEGPANYGYTF.

The V call is TRBV7-3, the J call TRBJ2-1; 7 bases are shared with TRBD2. The V segment lost 5 bases and the J segment 0 bases; nucleotides outside the gene matches: 4. From germline, CDR1 is SGHTA and CDR2 FQGTGA. The CDR3 runs 15 residues. This CDR3 reads CASSKAGSSYNEQFF. The CDR3 nucleotides read TGTGCCAGCAGCAAAGCGGGGAGCTCCTACAATGAGCAGTTCTTC. Full variable domain (outside the CDR3, taken from reference TRBV7-3 and TRBJ2-1): GAGVSQTPSNKVTEKGKYVELRCDPISGHTALYWYRQSLGQGPEFLIYFQGTGAADDSGLPNDRFFAVRPEGSVSTLKIQRTERGDSAVYLCASSKAGSSYNEQFFGPGTRLTVL.

This clonotype was seen a few times. This chain connects TRBV7-8 to TRBJ1-5; tentatively, D is TRBD1 (5 bases). V lost 0 bases and J lost 6, with 9 bases in between. CDR1 SGHVS and CDR2 FQNEAQ come from the germline V gene. This CDR3 contains 14 residues. CDR3 DNA: TGTGCCAGCAGCTTAGCGCGAAGGGGTCAGCCCCAGCATTTT. Its protein is CASSLARRGQPQHF. Complete variable domain (other parts from reference TRBV7-8 and TRBJ1-5): GAGVSQSPRYKVAKRGQDVALRCDPISGHVSLFWYQQALGQGPEFLTYFQNEAQLDKSGLPSDRFFAERPEGSVSTLKIQRTQQEDSAVYLCASSLARRGQPQHFGDGTRLSIL.

This chain uses TRBV5-1 with TRBJ1-1; 8 bases fit TRBD1. V lost 4 bases to trimming and J lost 3 bases; unmatched junction nucleotides: 5. The CDR3 is 14 residues long. Germline values: CDR1 SGHRS, CDR2 YFSETQ. CDR3 amino acids: CASSPTGADTEAFF. In nucleotides, the CDR3 is TGCGCCAGCAGCCCGACAGGGGCGGACACTGAAGCTTTCTTT.

V gene TRBV27 combines with J gene TRBJ2-1, with TRBD2 matching 9 bases. Per the germline V gene, CDR1 is MNHEY and CDR2 is SMNVEV (reference sequence). The J segment lost 9 bases and the V segment lost 2 bases, leaving 5 bases of the junction unmatched. This CDR3 spans 14 amino acids. CDR3 coding DNA: TGTGCCAGCAGTTTACTAGCGGGACCGGGTGAGCAGTTCTTC. It encodes CASSLLAGPGEQFF.